What follows is one T cell receptor beta chain and its context. A single count supports this clonotype. Its cognate antigen has yet to be identified. Qualities for individual bases were not recorded, and no much larger clone is one base off. Evidence from a single read is weak. Amplification of full-length TCR variable regions was done by 5' RACE PCR using constant-region reverse primers, and this step was followed by semi-nested PCR with Nested Universal Primer A. Using the ReliaPrep RNA Cell Miniprep System, total RNA was extracted, and the SMARTer RACE 5'/3' Kit was then used to reverse transcribe the RNA into 5'RACE-ready cDNA. An Illumina MiSeq was used to sequence the full-length TCR alpha and beta libraries, which had been barcoded with multiplex adaptors. As for how the authors treated the data: For each of nine subset-tissue groups, sequencing data from the five patients were pooled, and the groups were compared by unsupervised clustering of TCR gene usage. The Morisita-Horn index, with shared sequences weighted by their contribution to each repertoire, was used to calculate repertoire similarity. TCRdb's own reprocessing of the public reads used fastp at Q25 and MiXCR and kept productive beta chains. Each CDR3 protein appears once, grouped with its most common genes and DNA. These V and J calls derive from TCRdb rather than the authors' analysis. The sample table shows roughly 5,900 distinct CDR3 sequences, and 69% are seen once. The ten largest clonotypes hold 3.5% to 5% of the sample.

CDR3 length: 13 amino acids, cysteine to phenylalanine. The CDR3 DNA has 39 bases and is translated from base 1. The CDR1 and CDR2 encoded by the germline V gene are MNHEY and SVGAGI. V has 8 bases trimmed and J has 6 bases trimmed; junction bases matching no gene number 6. Memory CD4+ T cells were isolated as CD4+CD45RO+CD25- cells. Tregs, naive and memory CD4+ T cells from tumor, blood and ipsilateral draining lymph nodes of a few breast cancer patients underwent full-length TCR alpha and beta sequencing. Tumor tissue, along with lymph nodes from ipsilateral axillary dissection, was perfused with PBS, minced, and then digested using collagenase I and hyaluronidase. Ficoll density gradient centrifugation was used to isolate mononuclear cells from either lymph nodes or roughly 50 ml of peripheral blood. Sorted cell populations were confirmed by FACS to exceed 90% purity. This sample stems from a study (dated by TCRdb to the mid-2010s). Study-wide context: The study examined whether tumor-infiltrating Tregs in breast cancer are drawn from blood Tregs or arise in situ by conversion from other CD4+ T cell subsets.

The full study reports these points: The greatest overlap of tumor-infiltrating Treg TCR alpha and beta sequences was with tumor naive CD4+ T cells, followed next by blood naive CD4+ T cells. The validation in the larger cohort was limited to a single TCR beta V-J rearrangement instead of whole repertoires. The TCR gene usage of tumor memory CD4+ T cells clustered together with blood and lymph node memory CD4+ cells and with lymph node naive CD4+ cells.

Sequenced material: memory CD4+ T cells sorted from a lymph node. What this sample's cell subset or site label stands for: memory CD4+ T cells, CD4+CD45RO+CD25-. The sequence joins TRBV6-5 to TRBJ2-1, with 8 bases aligning to TRBD2. The clonotype originates from a female donor with breast cancer. The bases read TGTGCCAGCGGTGACGGGGGGGGCAATGAGCAGTTCTTC. It specifies CASGDGGGNEQFF.